The clone carrying this T cell receptor beta chain was seen a single time. Its antigen is not known. These data come from a study of shared clonotypes between healthy human individuals. General study points: Investigators expected sequencing depth to affect clonotype sharing among donors.

The assay was immunoSEQ multiplex PCR, and TCRdb's table has in-frame clones only and misses some. The data show about 680,000 clones, 92% seen once. Naive CD8 cells lacked CD45RO, underwent positive selection for CCR7 and left out terminally differentiated effector memory CD45RA+ cells. After removal of 5 bases from V and 2 bases from J, the junction contained 11 bases not matched to a gene. CDR3 length: 17 residues. CDR1 and CDR2 (germline): SGHAT, FQNNGV. The rearrangement uses TRBV11-2 and TRBJ2-2, with 7 nucleotides matching TRBD1. The source material was naive CD8+ T cells sorted from blood. This TCR was sampled from a man aged 30-40 years in good health. In nucleotides, the CDR3 is TGTGCCAGCAGCCGAGGGGGACAGAAGAAAAACACCGGGGAGCTGTTTTTT. This translates into CASSRGGQKKNTGELFF.